Below are 7 T cell receptor beta chains sequenced from a single sample in a study of T cells after posttransplantation cyclophosphamide (dated by TCRdb to between 2015 and 2016). Library construction relied on the immunoSEQ multiplex PCR assay. The clones in this table, taken by TCRdb from immuneACCESS, are in-frame only. Not every clone is retained; where verified, under half of the shortfall comes from an unresolved V gene, and the cause of the rest is unknown. There are under 45,000 clones in this sample, and none of them is a singleton. Together, the top ten hold 4% to 5% of the sample. The source material was PBMCs. These receptors all come from a woman in her 50s in good health and a related stem cell transplant donor.

This clone has at least ten counts. This chain joins TRBV19 and TRBJ1-1; the match to TRBD1 covers 7 bases. The germline gives CDR1 LNHDA, CDR2 SQIVND (reference sequence). The CDR3 loop spans 15 amino acids. V dropped 4 bases and J dropped 6; count of bases not matched to a gene: 11. The CDR3: CASSSRTGGVAEAFF. CDR3 nucleotide sequence: TGTGCCAGTAGTAGTAGGACAGGCGGAGTCGCTGAAGCTTTCTTT.

This clone was detected many times. The V gene is TRBV5-1, the J gene TRBJ1-5; TRBD1 matches at 8 bases. The CDR3 totals 18 residues. The ends lost 0 bases at V and 0 bases at J; junction bases unmatched: 8. Germline CDR1 reads SGHRS; CDR2 reads YFSETQ. The CDR3 spells CASSLGPGGEYSNQPQHF. CDR3 nucleotides: TGCGCCAGCAGCTTGGGTCCAGGGGGCGAATATAGCAATCAGCCCCAGCATTTT.

Ten or more counts support this clone. This chain uses TRBV4-1 with TRBJ2-1; D is perhaps TRBD1 (5 bases). CDR1 is MGHRA and CDR2 is YSYEKL in the germline V gene. This CDR3 spans 16 amino acids. Between the trimmed V and J ends, which lost 1 base and 2 bases, there was a span of 12 bases. The CDR3 sequence is CASSQGDSYPYNEQFF. The DNA of the CDR3 is TGCGCCAGCAGCCAAGGCGACAGTTACCCCTACAATGAGCAGTTCTTC.

This clone was detected many times. The CDR3 DNA sequence: TGTGCCGTACGGGGACAGGGGGGCTCTAGCAATCAGCCCCAGCATTTT. It specifies CAVRGQGGSSNQPQHF. The chain couples TRBV28 to TRBJ1-5, with 11 bases fitting TRBD1. This CDR3 spans 16 amino acids. V was pared by 11 bases and J by 0 bases, with 9 bases of the junction left unmatched. Germline V lookup: CDR1 MDHEN, CDR2 SYDVKM.

This clone came up many times. The gene calls are TRBV13 and TRBJ2-1, with 7 bases aligning to TRBD2. Looked up from germline, CDR1 is PRHDT and CDR2 is FYEKMQ (reference sequence). This CDR3 has 14 residues. Unmatched junction bases numbered 7, after V lost 4 bases and J lost 7 bases. The CDR3 bases are TGTGCCAGCAGCTCCGGACTAGTTAGGAATGAGCAGTTCTTC. Translating it yields CASSSGLVRNEQFF. Drawing the rest from reference TRBV13 and TRBJ2-1, the complete variable domain is AAGVIQSPRHLIKEKRETATLKCYPIPRHDTVYWYQQGPGQDPQFLISFYEKMQSDKGSIPDRFSAQQFSDYHSELNMSSLELGDSALYFCASSSGLVRNEQFFGPGTRLTVL.

In its sample, this clone was seen many times. This chain connects TRBV4-1 to TRBJ2-3; TRBD1 agrees at 8 bases. The CDR3 is 17 amino acids. CDR1 MGHRA and CDR2 YSYEKL come from the germline V gene. The trim removed 3 bases at V and 5 bases at J, leaving 13 bases unmatched. DNA for the CDR3: TGCGCCAGCAGCCATCAGGGGGCGCGACGTATTGGAGATACGCAGTATTTT. Its protein product is CASSHQGARRIGDTQYF.

This clone has at least ten counts. The rearrangement links TRBV28 to TRBJ1-6, with D possibly matching TRBD1 (6 bases). With 5 bases removed from V and 14 bases from J, the gap between germline ends came to 22 bases. This CDR3 region has 15 residues. The germline V gene has CDR1 MDHEN and CDR2 SYDVKM. In DNA, the CDR3 is TGTGCCAGCAGTCCCGGGGGGGGGCTTACTCAATCCCTCCACTTT. Amino acid sequence: CASSPGGGLTQSLHF.